Shown below are 27 T cell receptor beta chains from a single sample sequenced in a study of early T cells in non-severe SARS-CoV-2 infection. TCRdb called the 5' RACE reads again in MiXCR, with one record for every CDR3 protein. The repertoire holds tens of thousands of distinct CDR3 sequences, over 9% seen once, with about 12% in the top ten. Sample: whole blood, taken at baseline. These receptors were taken from an adult who was a healthcare worker with PCR-confirmed SARS-CoV-2 infection or an uninfected control (not recorded which).

This clonotype was recorded at least ten times. V and J are TRBV7-9 and TRBJ2-3; no clear D gene. V lost 6 bases and J lost 2, with 3 bases in between. Looked up from germline, CDR1 is SEHNR and CDR2 is FQNEAQ (reference sequence). The CDR3 totals 11 residues. The CDR3 DNA follows: TGTGCCAGCAGTTTCACAGATACGCAGTATTTT. The encoded protein is CASSFTDTQYF.

This clonotype was counted many times. The gene calls are TRBV27 and TRBJ1-2; D unclear. V lost 6 bases and J 2 bases, leaving 10 bases between the germline ends. CDR1 is MNHEY and CDR2 is SMNVEV in the germline V gene (reference sequence). The CDR3 loop spans 13 amino acids. CDR3 sequence (DNA): TGTGCCAGCAGGAGGCAAGGGAACTATGGCTACACCTTC. Protein product: CASRRQGNYGYTF.

This clonotype appeared a few times. J is TRBJ2-7 and V is TRBV28; no firm D call. The CDR3 contains 13 residues. CDR1 is MDHEN and CDR2 is SYDVKM in the germline V gene. Trimming took 7 bases from V and 0 from J, leaving 10 bases between them. CDR3 amino acids: CASTRRPSYEQYF. The CDR3 nucleotides are TGTGCCAGCACTCGACGGCCCTCCTACGAGCAGTACTTC.

The chain recombines TRBV28 with TRBJ1-5; TRBD1 aligns across 10 bases. The V and J ends lost 2 bases and 5 bases, in that order; junction bases with no gene match: 3. Germline V lookup: CDR1 MDHEN, CDR2 SYDVKM. CDR3 size: 15 residues. This chain's CDR3 is CASSLPGTGDQPQHF. The CDR3 coding sequence is TGTGCCAGCAGTTTACCCGGGACAGGGGATCAGCCCCAGCATTTT.

This clonotype showed up many times. This rearrangement joins TRBV2 to TRBJ2-3, with 12 bases aligning to TRBD2. This CDR3 contains 18 residues. V dropped 4 bases and J dropped 0; count of bases not matched to a gene: 8. Germline lookup yields CDR1 SNHLY and CDR2 FYNNEI. The CDR3 DNA reads TGTGCCAGCAGTGTGGGGTCCCTAGCGGGGGGGAGCACAGATACGCAGTATTTT. Translation: CASSVGSLAGGSTDTQYF.

This clonotype has a count of ten or more. The chain couples TRBV29-1 to TRBJ1-1, with D maybe TRBD1 (5 bases). This CDR3 is built from 13 residues. Deletions cut 0 bases from V and 2 bases from J, with 7 bases between. The V gene's germline CDR1 is SQVTM and CDR2 ANQGSEA. Here the CDR3 reads CSVEDWTNTEAFF. CDR3 bases: TGCAGCGTTGAAGATTGGACAAACACTGAAGCTTTCTTT.

The chain recombines TRBV29-1 with TRBJ2-1; the D gene is possibly TRBD1 (5 bases). Germline loops: CDR1 SQVTM, CDR2 ANQGSEA. Trimming removed 3 bases at V and 9 bases at J, with 21 bases between. The CDR3 contains 15 residues. The DNA for the CDR3 is TGCAGCGTTGATACGACAGTGCCCCAAATTGGTGAGCAGTTCTTC. Translation gives CSVDTTVPQIGEQFF.

The CDR3 region has the DNA TGTGCCAGCAGCAAAATGGGAACTCGAAAATTCTTT. It yields the protein CASSKMGTRKFF. J is TRBJ1-1 and V is TRBV21-1. TRBV21-1 is classified as a pseudogene. The CDR3 sequence is 12 residues long.

This clonotype was seen a handful of times. This sequence joins TRBV3-1 and TRBJ2-2, with D possibly being TRBD1 (6 bases). Trimming removed 3 bases from V and 3 bases from J, with 11 bases in between. CDR1 and CDR2 (germline): LGHDT, YNNKEL (reference sequence). The CDR3 is made up of 15 amino acids. The DNA for the CDR3 is TGTGCCAGCAGCCAGGGACATACATACACCGGGGAGCTGTTTTTT. This sequence encodes CASSQGHTYTGELFF.

This clonotype was counted ten times or more. The V and J genes are TRBV2 and TRBJ1-6; no definite D call. This CDR3 is built from 15 residues. Germline CDR1 SNHLY, CDR2 FYNNEI. V was cut by 6 bases and J by 7 bases, with 16 bases left in between. CDR3 sequence (DNA): TGTGCCAGCAGAGCCGGAGGGAAAAACAATTCACCCCTCCACTTT. This codes for CASRAGGKNNSPLHF. The complete variable domain, with remaining parts taken from reference TRBV2 and TRBJ1-6, reads EPEVTQTPSHQVTQMGQEVILRCVPISNHLYFYWYRQILGQKVEFLVSFYNNEISEKSEIFDDQFSVERPDGSNFTLKIRSTKLEDSAMYFCASRAGGKNNSPLHFGNGTRLTVT.

The chain links TRBV5-8 to TRBJ2-5; D is ambiguous. This CDR3 spans 15 amino acids. Germline V CDR1 and CDR2: SGHTS, YDEGEE. The V end was cut by 0 bases, the J end by 1 base, with 10 bases between. The CDR3 DNA reads as TGTGCCAGCAGCTTGGAGGTGGGATCCCAAGAGACCCAGTACTTC. Protein: CASSLEVGSQETQYF.

This clonotype showed up many times. The genes are TRBV29-1 and TRBJ1-2, with TRBD1 matching 8 bases. The length of the CDR3 is 14 residues. Germline CDR1 is SQVTM and CDR2 is ANQGSEA. Trimming took 6 bases from V and 0 from J; bases not matched to a gene: 6. The CDR3 nucleotides are TGCAGCGTGACAGGGGCGAATCCTAACTATGGCTACACCTTC. This translates into CSVTGANPNYGYTF.

This clonotype was detected ten times or more. The genes are TRBV29-1 and TRBJ2-1, with a tentative D call TRBD2 (7 bases). Germline V gives CDR1 SQVTM, CDR2 ANQGSEA. The CDR3 sequence is 13 residues long. Trimming left V 7 bases short and J 4 bases short, with 14 bases between. CDR3 loop: CSAGGRQYNEQFF. CDR3 in DNA: TGCAGCGCCGGGGGGCGACAGTACAATGAGCAGTTCTTC.

This chain joins TRBV7-9 and TRBJ1-5; a possible D gene is TRBD1 (5 bases). Trimming took off 7 bases at V and 2 bases at J, with 9 bases between the two ends. The germline V gene has CDR1 SEHNR and CDR2 FQNEAQ (reference sequence). CDR3 length: 13 amino acids. The CDR3 nucleotides are TGTGCCAGCACGGGGACGGGCAATCAGCCCCAGCATTTT. It yields the protein CASTGTGNQPQHF. The whole variable domain, filled in from reference TRBV7-9 and TRBJ1-5, reads DTGVSQNPRHKITKRGQNVTFRCDPISEHNRLYWYRQTLGQGPEFLTYFQNEAQLEKSRLLSDRFSAERPKGSFSTLEIQRTEQGDSAMYLCASTGTGNQPQHFGDGTRLSIL.

The chain uses TRBV9 and TRBJ2-7; a possible D gene is TRBD1 (5 bases). This CDR3 comprises 14 residues. Germline CDR1 and CDR2: SGDLS and YYNGEE. With 0 bases removed from V and 0 bases from J, the gap between germline ends came to 7 bases. CDR3 coding DNA: TGTGCCAGCAGCGTAGGAGACAGCTCCTACGAGCAGTACTTC. It specifies CASSVGDSSYEQYF. Full variable domain (rest looked up from reference TRBV9 and TRBJ2-7): DSGVTQTPKHLITATGQRVTLRCSPRSGDLSVYWYQQSLDQGLQFLIQYYNGEERAKGNILERFSAQQFPDLHSELNLSSLELGDSALYFCASSVGDSSYEQYFGPGTRLTVT.

This clonotype appeared many times. The chain couples TRBV6-2 or TRBV6-3 to TRBJ1-1; D uncertain. In germline, CDR1 is MNHEY, CDR2 SVGEGT. V lost 4 bases, J lost 1 base, and 4 bases lay in between. The CDR3 spans 12 residues. As DNA, the CDR3 is TGTGCCAGCAGTTGGGAGAACACTGAAGCTTTCTTT. This translates into CASSWENTEAFF.

In its sample, this clonotype was seen a few times. This chain joins TRBV28 and TRBJ1-6, with D tentatively TRBD1 (6 bases). The CDR3 length is 11 residues. CDR1 and CDR2 (germline): MDHEN, SYDVKM. V was pared by 6 bases and J by 13 bases, with 10 bases between. CDR3 DNA sequence: TGTGCCAGCAGGCAGGGGCGCCCCCTCCACTTT. The encoded protein is CASRQGRPLHF.

This clonotype was counted at least ten times. This chain links TRBV6-5 with TRBJ2-1; 7 bases fit TRBD2. V shed 6 bases and J 9 bases; nucleotides not matched to a gene: 14. Germline V gene sequence: CDR1 MNHEY, CDR2 SVGAGI. The CDR3 extends over 15 amino acids. In DNA, the CDR3 is TGTGCCAGCAGCCGGGCTGGCCGGGGGGAGGTTGAGCAGTTCTTC. Translated, it gives CASSRAGRGEVEQFF.

The chain carries TRBV6-5 and TRBJ2-7; TRBD2 matches 7 bases. The trim removed 3 bases at V and 4 bases at J, leaving 6 bases unmatched. Germline V CDR1 and CDR2: MNHEY, SVGAGI. There are 14 residues in the CDR3. CDR3 sequence reads: CASSYVGEGYEQYF. The DNA for the CDR3 is TGTGCCAGCAGTTATGTCGGGGAGGGGTACGAGCAGTACTTC.

This clonotype was seen a handful of times. The V and J genes are TRBV7-3 and TRBJ2-1; 8 nucleotides match TRBD2. J lost 9 bases, V lost 5 bases, and 9 bases had no gene match. The CDR3 totals 14 residues. Germline V gives CDR1 SGHTA, CDR2 FQGTGA. Here the CDR3 DNA reads TGTGCCAGCAGCCCCGGGGGGGGAGTATTTGAGCAGTTCTTC. Translated, it gives CASSPGGGVFEQFF.

This clonotype occurred a few times. J is TRBJ2-7 and V is TRBV29-1; D is ambiguous. V was cut by 7 bases and J by 0 bases, with 7 bases left in between. This CDR3 is built from 11 residues. Germline V gene data show CDR1 as SQVTM and CDR2 as ANQGSEA. The CDR3 coding sequence is TGCAGCGCCGGTTTCTCCTACGAGCAGTACTTC. Residues: CSAGFSYEQYF.

This chain joins TRBV20-1 and TRBJ2-5; D call uncertain. The CDR3 contains 13 residues. The germline CDR1 and CDR2 sequences are DFQATT and SNEGSKA (reference sequence). The ends were cut back, 3 bases at V and 0 bases at J, with 8 bases in the middle. In nucleotides, the CDR3 is TGCAGTGCTAGTTTGGCAGACCAAGAGACCCAGTACTTC. Encoded protein: CSASLADQETQYF.

This clonotype was counted at least ten times. The chain employs TRBV6-2 or TRBV6-3 and TRBJ2-2; D might be TRBD1 or TRBD2, each matching 5 bases. The germline V gene encodes CDR1 MNHEY and CDR2 SVGEGT. The CDR3 is 14 amino acids. Trimming took off 7 bases at V and 4 bases at J, with 13 bases between the two ends. The DNA of the CDR3 is TGTGCCAGCATACGTGGGGGAAGCACCGGGGAGCTGTTTTTT. Its translation is CASIRGGSTGELFF.

This clonotype was counted at least ten times. The chain has TRBV6-6 and TRBJ1-3, with D possibly being TRBD1 (5 bases). The CDR3 is made up of 13 amino acids. Trimming left V 5 bases short and J 4 bases short, with 9 bases between. From germline, CDR1 is MNHNY and CDR2 SVGAGI (reference sequence). CDR3 DNA: TGTGCCAGCAGTCGGGACGCCGGAAACACCATATATTTT. The encoded protein is CASSRDAGNTIYF.

The chain is built from TRBV3-1 and TRBJ1-4, with D possibly TRBD1 on 5 matching bases. The CDR3 covers 15 residues. Germline CDR1 LGHDT, CDR2 YNNKEL (reference sequence). The ends were cut back, 4 bases at V and 7 bases at J, with 16 bases in the middle. The CDR3 reads CASSRRGDGPEKLFF. CDR3 coding DNA: TGTGCCAGCAGCCGCCGGGGGGACGGACCTGAAAAACTGTTTTTT.

This clonotype came up a few times. The chain links TRBV14 to TRBJ2-1; D is uncertain. CDR1 and CDR2 from the germline V gene are SGHDN and FVKESK. The V gene lost 4 bases and the J gene lost 7 bases, with 11 bases spanning the gap. The CDR3 is 13 amino acids. The CDR3 reads CASSPELRNEQFF. The CDR3 DNA reads TGTGCCAGCAGCCCCGAGCTGAGAAATGAGCAGTTCTTC.

This clonotype has a count of ten or more. The V gene is TRBV6-1, the J gene TRBJ1-1; weak D call: TRBD1 (5 bases). Trimming took 1 base from V and 10 from J, leaving 10 bases between them. From germline, CDR1 is MNHNS and CDR2 SASEGT. CDR3 size: 12 residues. The CDR3 region has the DNA TGTGCCAGCAGTGAAGAGTCCGGGGGAGCTTTCTTT. Translating it yields CASSEESGGAFF.